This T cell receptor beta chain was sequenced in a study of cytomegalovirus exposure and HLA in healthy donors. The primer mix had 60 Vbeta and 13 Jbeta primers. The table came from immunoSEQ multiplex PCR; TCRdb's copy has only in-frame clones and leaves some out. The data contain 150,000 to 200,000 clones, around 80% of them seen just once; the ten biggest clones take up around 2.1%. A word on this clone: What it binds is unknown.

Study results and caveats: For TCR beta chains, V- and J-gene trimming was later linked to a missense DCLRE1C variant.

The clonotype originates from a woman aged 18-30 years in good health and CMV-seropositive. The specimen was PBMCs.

CDR3 bases: TGTGCCAGCAGCTTGGGGCCAGCGGAGATGGAGACCCAGTACTTC. Translating it yields CASSLGPAEMETQYF. The V call is TRBV5-5, the J call TRBJ2-5; D may be TRBD2 (5 bases). V lost 0 bases to trimming and J lost 5 bases, with 14 bases between them. CDR1 and CDR2 (germline): SGHKS, YYEKEE (reference sequence). The CDR3 consists of 15 residues.